The 15 T cell receptor beta chains presented below share a single source sample, sequenced in a study of shared clonotypes between healthy human individuals. Selected positively for CCR7 and CD45RO-negative, naive CD8 cells excluded terminally differentiated effector memory CD45RA+ cells. The protocol was immunoSEQ multiplex PCR, while the TCRdb copy is restricted to in-frame clones and leaves out a portion. This table has some 2.1 million clones, just under 95% appearing once. The sequencing sample was made of naive CD8+ T cells from PBMCs. Every receptor here comes from a young man in good health. Some clones in this sample may be carry-over from other donors' samples.

The chain carries TRBV10-1 and TRBJ1-1, with a weak D call TRBD1 (5 bases). V lost 0 bases, J lost 5 bases, and 13 bases lay in between. CDR1 is WNHNN, CDR2 SYGVQD, per germline (reference sequence). The CDR3 loop spans 15 amino acids. CDR3 coding DNA: TGCGCCAGCAGTGAGTCCCCAGGGCCGGGGACTGAAGCTTTCTTT. It codes for CASSESPGPGTEAFF.

The V call is TRBV13, the J call TRBJ2-7; TRBD2 matches at 13 bases. This CDR3 comprises 17 residues. CDR1 PRHDT and CDR2 FYEKMQ come from the germline V gene (reference sequence). The ends lost 2 bases at V and 2 bases at J; junction bases unmatched: 6. CDR3 sequence (DNA): TGTGCCAGCAGCTTAATCGGACTAGCGGGAGAGGCCTACGAGCAGTACTTC. Translated, it gives CASSLIGLAGEAYEQYF.

The gene calls are TRBV9 and TRBJ2-3; D is uncertain. The CDR3 totals 17 residues. Between the trimmed V and J ends, which lost 4 bases and 0 bases, there was a span of 18 bases. Germline CDR1 and CDR2: SGDLS and YYNGEE. DNA of the CDR3: TGTGCCAGCAGCCGCTTTATTCGAGTCGATAGCACAGATACGCAGTATTTT. It translates to CASSRFIRVDSTDTQYF.

The rearrangement uses TRBV4-1 and TRBJ2-7; D could derive from TRBD1 or TRBD2 (5 bases each). CDR3 length: 13 residues. Germline values: CDR1 MGHRA, CDR2 YSYEKL. V was pared by 3 bases and J by 6 bases, with 12 bases between. CDR3 nucleotide sequence: TGCGCCAGCAGCCAGACGGGACCCTCCGAGCAGTACTTC. This translates into CASSQTGPSEQYF.

This chain connects TRBV11-2 to TRBJ2-5, with D possibly TRBD1 on 6 matching bases. V lost 0 bases and J 4 bases, leaving 18 bases between the germline ends. CDR1 SGHAT and CDR2 FQNNGV come from the germline V gene. This CDR3 has 17 residues. The CDR3 spells CASSLESNGLGGETQYF. The CDR3 region has the DNA TGTGCCAGCAGCTTAGAGTCCAACGGTCTAGGGGGAGAGACCCAGTACTTC.

The chain is built from TRBV11-2 and TRBJ2-1; 9 nucleotides match TRBD2. The J segment lost 4 bases and the V segment lost 1 base, leaving 11 bases of the junction unmatched. Germline CDR1 and CDR2: SGHAT and FQNNGV. This CDR3 spans 18 amino acids. CDR3 sequence (DNA): TGTGCCAGCAGCTTAGGCCCGAAGGTCGCGGGAGGGTACAATGAGCAGTTCTTC. As protein: CASSLGPKVAGGYNEQFF.

The chain uses TRBV7-9 and TRBJ2-5, with D possibly matching TRBD2 (6 bases). The CDR3 length is 14 residues. V dropped 5 bases and J dropped 7 bases, with 17 bases sitting between them. Germline V gene data show CDR1 as SEHNR and CDR2 as FQNEAQ (reference sequence). The CDR3 DNA reads as TGTGCCAGCAGCCCCCTTTGGGGGGATGGGACCCAGTACTTC. This gives the protein CASSPLWGDGTQYF.

V gene TRBV5-6 combines with J gene TRBJ2-1; a weak D match, TRBD2 (5 bases). V lost 1 base and J lost 4, with 15 bases in between. CDR3 length equals 16 residues. Germline CDR1 reads SGHDT; CDR2 reads YYEEEE. DNA of the CDR3: TGTGCCAGCAGCTTGTTGGCGGACTCTTTTTACAATGAGCAGTTCTTC. Translated: CASSLLADSFYNEQFF.

The chain's CDR3 is CASSPLSYRGTDTQYF. In nucleotides, the CDR3 is TGTGCCAGCTCACCACTAAGTTACCGAGGCACAGATACGCAGTATTTT. The rearrangement joins TRBV18 to TRBJ2-3; D is uncertain. The germline V and J ends were trimmed by 1 base and 1 base, with 12 bases remaining between them. The length of the CDR3 is 16 residues. Germline lookup yields CDR1 KGHSH and CDR2 LQKENI.

This chain uses TRBV9 with TRBJ2-7; tentative D call: TRBD1 (6 bases). The CDR3 length is 15 residues. V was clipped by 0 bases and J by 6 bases, with 16 bases between them. Germline V CDR1 and CDR2: SGDLS, YYNGEE. The CDR3 protein is CASSVGRGPAPEQYF. CDR3 bases: TGTGCCAGCAGCGTAGGCAGGGGCCCAGCGCCCGAGCAGTACTTC.

The chain employs TRBV9 and TRBJ2-2, with 9 positions matching TRBD1. From germline, CDR1 is SGDLS and CDR2 YYNGEE. The CDR3 contains 16 residues. Losses at the gene ends were 1 base for V and 4 bases for J; bases not matched to a gene: 5. The CDR3: CASSVTSGQGTGELFF. The CDR3, as DNA: TGTGCCAGCAGCGTAACCTCGGGACAGGGCACCGGGGAGCTGTTTTTT.

The chain couples TRBV28 to TRBJ2-7, with 7 positions matching TRBD2. This CDR3 has 16 amino acids. Looked up from germline, CDR1 is MDHEN and CDR2 is SYDVKM. V lost 2 bases to trimming and J lost 6 bases; unmatched junction nucleotides: 13. The CDR3 nucleotides are TGTGCCAGCAGTTTACCCCTTCTAGCGGCACTTGGCGAGCAGTACTTC. Amino acid sequence: CASSLPLLAALGEQYF.

With respect to this clone: The CDR3 does not end in the conserved phenylalanine or tryptophan, so this is likely a read error. No DNA is shown, since the ends of the CDR3 on it are uncertain; the CDR3 is the one TCRdb lists. The chain couples TRBV7-9 to TRBJ1-2; the D call in the table, TRBD1, was not verified against the DNA. Per the germline V gene, CDR1 is SEHNR and CDR2 is FQNEAQ (reference sequence). 10 amino acids form the CDR3, both terminal residues included. The CDR3 here is CASSQPPGLI.

This clone was observed a few times. This chain joins TRBV19 and TRBJ1-2; 9 bases match TRBD1. The ends lost 5 bases at V and 10 bases at J; junction bases unmatched: 8. This CDR3 is built from 13 residues. CDR1 is LNHDA, CDR2 SQIVND, per germline (reference sequence). CDR3 in DNA: TGTGCCAGTAGTCCCTACAGGGGGCGAGACTACACCTTC. This codes for CASSPYRGRDYTF.

The chain combines TRBV19 with TRBJ2-3; TRBD2 aligns across 7 bases. The CDR3 extends over 16 amino acids. With 1 base clipped from V and 4 bases from J, the junction kept 8 bases outside the gene matches. The germline V gene has CDR1 LNHDA and CDR2 SQIVND (reference sequence). In DNA form, the CDR3 reads TGTGCCAGTAGTATAGTAGGCCGGGAGGAACCAGATACGCAGTATTTT. Residues: CASSIVGREEPDTQYF. Filled out from reference TRBV19 and TRBJ2-3, the complete variable domain reads DGGITQSPKYLFRKEGQNVTLSCEQNLNHDAMYWYRQDPGQGLRLIYYSQIVNDFQKGDIAEGYSVSREKKESFPLTVTSAQKNPTAFYLCASSIVGREEPDTQYFGPGTRLTVL.